Shown below are 19 T cell receptor beta chains from a single sample sequenced in a study of blood T cell repertoires in COVID-19. The table came from immunoSEQ multiplex PCR; TCRdb's copy has only in-frame clones and leaves some out. The sample lists about 240,000 clones; around nine tenths were seen once. The specimen was peripheral blood. All receptors derive from a woman between 65 and 79 years old with active or convalescent COVID-19.

J is TRBJ1-1 and V is TRBV6-2 or TRBV6-3; D gene ambiguous. The V gene's germline CDR1 is MNHEY and CDR2 SVGEGT. The CDR3 runs 13 residues. V shed 2 bases and J shed 6 bases, with 10 bases lying between them. CDR3 region: CASSYQTVAEAFF. CDR3 DNA sequence: TGTGCCAGCAGTTACCAAACAGTGGCTGAAGCTTTCTTT.

This clone appeared a few times. The chain couples TRBV2 to TRBJ1-2, with 7 bases lining up with TRBD1. Germline lookup yields CDR1 SNHLY and CDR2 FYNNEI. J lost 3 bases, V lost 7 bases, and 5 bases had no gene match. CDR3 size: 13 residues. Written as DNA, the CDR3 is TGTGCCAGCACCAGGGGGGAATACTATGGCTACACCTTC. Translation gives CASTRGEYYGYTF.

This sequence joins TRBV7-9 and TRBJ1-1; no firm D call. Trimming removed 2 bases at V and 0 bases at J, with 13 bases between. CDR1 is SEHNR, CDR2 FQNEAQ, per germline (reference sequence). This CDR3 has 16 residues. CDR3 DNA sequence: TGTGCCAGCAGCTTATTTCAGGTCCAGATGAACACTGAAGCTTTCTTT. It specifies CASSLFQVQMNTEAFF.

V usage is TRBV6-2 or TRBV6-3 and J usage is TRBJ1-2; D is undetermined. Germline CDR1 MNHEY, CDR2 SVGEGT. The CDR3 contains 13 residues. Trimming took 5 bases from V and 6 from J, leaving 13 bases between them. The CDR3 DNA sequence: TGTGCCAGCAGTCCCCCCTCCGCGAATGGCTACACCTTC. It translates to CASSPPSANGYTF.

This clone was seen more than once but under ten times. The chain combines TRBV3-1 (or the pseudogene TRBV3-2) with TRBJ2-7, with D possibly matching TRBD2 (5 bases). The CDR3 contains 13 residues. V was trimmed by 1 base and J by 10 bases, leaving 14 bases between them. Germline assignment: CDR1 LGHDT and CDR2 YNNKEL (reference sequence). The CDR3 sequence is CASSQVSSRIQYF. The DNA of the CDR3 is TGTGCCAGCAGCCAAGTCTCTAGCAGGATACAGTACTTC.

This clone was picked up one time. The chain combines TRBV4-3 with TRBJ2-7; TRBD1 might be the D (5 bases). The CDR3 has 13 residues. Trimming took off 1 base at V and 5 bases at J, with 9 bases between the two ends. Germline assignment: CDR1 LGHNA and CDR2 YSLEER. CDR3 sequence reads: CASSQARGHEQYF. The DNA for the CDR3 is TGCGCCAGCAGCCAAGCAAGGGGTCACGAGCAGTACTTC.

The gene calls are TRBV12-3 or TRBV12-4 and TRBJ1-2; TRBD1 matches 9 bases. Trimming cost V 8 bases and J 4 bases; bases outside gene matches: 5. CDR3 length equals 13 residues. The CDR3 sequence: CASGGTGPYGYTF. The CDR3 coding sequence is TGTGCCAGCGGTGGGACAGGGCCCTATGGCTACACCTTC.

Only one count was recorded for this clone. The CDR3 is CASSSLSYNEQFF. Written as DNA, the CDR3 is TGTGCCAGCAGTTCCCTCTCCTACAATGAGCAGTTCTTC. The chain links TRBV12-3 or TRBV12-4 to TRBJ2-1; D uncertain. The ends were cut back, 4 bases at V and 0 bases at J, with 4 bases in the middle. CDR3 length equals 13 residues.

The chain recombines TRBV9 with TRBJ2-7; a weak D match, TRBD1 (6 bases). Germline V CDR1 and CDR2: SGDLS, YYNGEE. Trimming took 2 bases from V and 6 from J, leaving 12 bases between them. CDR3 length: 13 residues. CDR3 bases: TGTGCCAGCAGCGTTCGGGACATCGGCGAGCAGTACTTC. Protein product: CASSVRDIGEQYF.

The V gene is TRBV28, the J gene TRBJ1-5; 8 positions agree with TRBD1. J was trimmed by 6 bases and V by 4 bases; bases with no gene match: 8. From germline, CDR1 is MDHEN and CDR2 SYDVKM. The CDR3 has 15 residues. The CDR3 reads CASSSPSGGFQPQHF. In DNA form, the CDR3 reads TGTGCCAGCAGTTCCCCATCAGGGGGCTTTCAGCCCCAGCATTTT. The full variable domain, in which reference TRBV28 and TRBJ1-5 provide the parts outside the CDR3, is DVKVTQSSRYLVKRTGEKVFLECVQDMDHENMFWYRQDPGLGLRLIYFSYDVKMKEKGDIPEGYSVSREKKERFSLILESASTNQTSMYLCASSSPSGGFQPQHFGDGTRLSIL.

The chain employs TRBV9 and TRBJ2-7; 7 nucleotides line up with TRBD1. CDR1 and CDR2 (germline): SGDLS, YYNGEE. V shed 3 bases, J shed 0 bases, and the junction held 6 bases outside the gene matches. This CDR3 is 15 amino acids long. The CDR3 is CASSDRDSSSYEQYF. DNA for the CDR3: TGTGCCAGCAGCGACCGGGACAGCAGCTCCTACGAGCAGTACTTC.

This sequence joins TRBV19 and TRBJ2-1; the D gene is possibly TRBD2 (6 bases). This CDR3 contains 13 residues. The germline V and J ends were trimmed by 5 bases and 8 bases, with 13 bases remaining between them. In germline, CDR1 is LNHDA, CDR2 SQIVND (reference sequence). The chain's CDR3 is CASSPAASDEQFF. The CDR3 DNA reads TGTGCCAGTAGTCCCGCCGCTAGCGATGAGCAGTTCTTC.

This chain links TRBV3-1 (or the pseudogene TRBV3-2) with TRBJ2-1, with 10 bases lining up with TRBD2. This CDR3 comprises 21 residues. The trim removed 4 bases at V and 0 bases at J, leaving 18 bases unmatched. In germline, CDR1 is LGHDT, CDR2 YNNKEL (reference sequence). The CDR3: CASSPLVRTSGLKSSYNEQFF. The CDR3 region has the DNA TGTGCCAGCAGCCCCTTGGTCAGGACTAGCGGCCTGAAGAGCTCCTACAATGAGCAGTTCTTC.

V usage is TRBV29-1 and J usage is TRBJ1-6, with a tentative D call TRBD1 (5 bases). CDR1 is SQVTM and CDR2 is ANQGSEA in the germline V gene. CDR3 length: 13 amino acids. Trimming cost V 7 bases and J 6 bases, with 13 bases left between them. CDR3 coding DNA: TGCAGCGCCGCGGAGCAGGGTAATTCACCCCTCCACTTT. It yields the protein CSAAEQGNSPLHF.

This chain joins TRBV7-2 and TRBJ1-3; D possibly corresponds to TRBD1 (5 bases). CDR1 SGHTA and CDR2 FQGNSA come from the germline V gene. CDR3 length: 12 amino acids. The V and J ends lost 5 bases and 5 bases respectively, with 7 bases between them. CDR3 DNA sequence: TGTGCCAGCAGCCCGGACAGAAACACCATATATTTT. It translates to CASSPDRNTIYF.

The CDR3 loop reads CASSELTGGGKLFF. In DNA, the CDR3 is TGTGCCAGCAGTGAACTGACAGGGGGCGGAAAACTGTTTTTT. The gene calls are TRBV6-1 and TRBJ1-4; TRBD1 aligns across 10 bases. J gave up 10 bases and V 2 bases, and 4 bases lay outside the gene matches. Germline loops: CDR1 MNHNS, CDR2 SASEGT. The CDR3 extends over 14 amino acids.

The chain has TRBV19 and TRBJ1-4; 9 bases line up with TRBD1. The CDR3 sequence is 14 residues long. The junction had 9 bases not matched to a gene; V was cut back by 7 bases and J by 9 bases. Germline values: CDR1 LNHDA, CDR2 SQIVND (reference sequence). The CDR3 coding sequence is TGTGCCAGTACCCGTACAGGGGGCGCGAAAAAACTGTTTTTT. This sequence encodes CASTRTGGAKKLFF.

The rearrangement uses TRBV7-8 and TRBJ2-2; D might be TRBD1 (5 bases). V was clipped by 3 bases and J by 5 bases, with 10 bases between them. Germline CDR1 SGHVS, CDR2 FQNEAQ. The CDR3 totals 14 residues. This CDR3 reads CASSLSAGTGELFF. CDR3 coding DNA: TGTGCCAGCAGCTTGTCCGCAGGGACCGGGGAGCTGTTTTTT.

The V call is TRBV27, the J call TRBJ2-3; D call uncertain. CDR1 and CDR2 (germline): MNHEY, SMNVEV (reference sequence). V was shortened by 5 bases and J by 6 bases, with 12 bases between the two germline ends. The CDR3 contains 13 residues. CDR3 nucleotides: TGTGCCAGCAGTACCCGTTCCGGGGATACGCAGTATTTT. Protein: CASSTRSGDTQYF.